A single TCR beta chain is shown here with its context. Its specific antigen is unknown. No base quality information exists; no much larger clone differs at one position. The method behind the library was the immunoSEQ multiplex PCR assay. A mixture of 60 forward primers for TCR Vbeta segments and 13 reverse primers for TCR Jbeta segments was used in the multiplex PCR. Amplification of the CDR3 region of rearranged TCR beta genes was performed with a multiplex PCR assay on genomic DNA. Amplified TCR beta libraries were sequenced as 87-base-pair reads on the Illumina HiSeq System. Regarding the original processing steps: A later analysis tallied roughly 76 million unique TCR beta chains across the 600 to 700 repertoires, and around 10 million of those chains were shared by two or more donors. Raw reads were error-corrected and collapsed into unique sequences with a nearest-neighbor algorithm that merged closely related sequences to remove PCR and sequencing errors. To assign V, D and J gene segments, CDR3 sequences were aligned to IMGT reference sequences. For a sequence to be retained, a match of at least six nucleotides to both a V gene segment and a J gene segment was required. Rearrangements were called productive when the CDR3 lacked stop codons and stayed in frame with V and J; all others were non-productive. Following IMGT convention, CDR3 was defined as the stretch from the second conserved V-encoded cysteine to the conserved J-encoded phenylalanine. Sequences without an unambiguous match to a single V gene segment were excluded from the earlier analysis of 450 to 750 of the donors. An earlier analysis of approximately 590 of the donors called V segments functional above 56.7% productive rearrangements and segregating when the between-donor standard deviation exceeded 5%. A statistical classification framework was built for diagnosing cytomegalovirus status from the catalog of TCR beta chain sequences. In a later analysis, TCR nucleotide sequences were compared against IMGT/GENE-DB human TR gene sequences so that V and J genes could be assigned. A later analysis assigned CDR3 sequences and most-parsimonious VDJ recombination scenarios with the TCRdist pipeline. A later analysis defined each TCR beta chain by its CDR3 amino acid sequence plus V-gene family, and excluded reads lacking a unique V-gene family. To address suspected cross-contamination and a sequencing artifact, a later analysis removed 550 to 750 highly shared, low-generation-probability nucleotide sequences. In a later analysis, a clonal expansion index was calculated for each public chain from normalized within-repertoire ranks of inferred template counts. A later analysis computed generation probabilities with a VDJ recombination model fitted to out-of-frame rearrangements, and checked the results against IGoR. A later analysis scored TCR-TCR, TCR-HLA and TCR-CMV co-occurrence with hypergeometric tests, applying a repertoire-size bias correction to TCR pairs. In a later analysis, false discovery rates were estimated by permuting HLA or CMV assignments 20 times. In a later analysis, co-occurring TCRs were grouped using DBSCAN, with TCRdist sequence similarity added in when clustering inside HLA-allele-positive subsets. Repertoires with fewer than 30,000 or more than 120,000 public chains, plus five repertoires with anomalous nucleotide sharing, were excluded from co-occurrence clustering. TCRdb mirrors the immuneACCESS table, restricted to in-frame sequences. Some clones are absent from its copies; in checked studies, under half trace to an unresolved V gene, and the reason for the others is unknown. V and J calls plus clone size are reproduced from that table; the DNA served to infer D and trimming. In this sample the table shows about 130,000 clones, 83% of which occur a single time. Of the sample, 3.6% falls within the top ten clones.

The sample belongs to a study of cytomegalovirus exposure and HLA in healthy donors (dated by TCRdb to 2016 to 2017). A note on the overall study: An earlier analysis of some 620 of the donors reported 276 Gb of sequence data and about 120 million unique TCR beta sequences obtained from about 200 million T cells. The study aimed to test whether cataloging public T cell receptors could reveal signatures of past pathogen exposure. Donor age, sex, ethnicity and CMV serostatus were compiled together with the repertoire data. An earlier analysis of fewer than 750 of the donors used high-throughput TCR beta sequencing to judge whether each TCR beta V gene segment behaved as functional or pseudogenic. Besides the first cohort of 550 to 750 subjects, a separate validation cohort made up of around 120 different subjects was used. Roughly 300 gigabases of sequencing data and roughly 80 million unique TCR sequences made up an early release that covered approximately 620 HLA-typed donors. Among 300 to 500 genotyped donors of the cohort, an average of around 250,000 unique TCR beta nucleotide sequences was sequenced per donor, of which about 20% were non-productive. In the later analysis, no new phenotypic data were used to find candidate immune exposures; instead, reliance was placed on TCR beta sequences and their occurrence across donors. HLA typing included class I and class II loci at four-digit resolution. Several DR-DQ haplotypes were treated as single units for association and clustering because of strong linkage in the cohort. Typing coverage varied by locus: roughly 629-640 donors for A, B, C, DRB1 and DQB1; around 560 for DQA1; nearly 610 for DPA1; 450 to 480 for DPB1. All discovery cohort repertoires had been generated using a single sequencing platform. To study patterns of TCR occurrence, a later analysis re-analyzed previously published TCR beta repertoires from 650 to 750 donors and added high-resolution HLA genotyping. Using immunosequencing, the study profiled T cell repertoires from fewer than 850 subjects and related those repertoires to cytomegalovirus serostatus. Genome-wide SNP genotypes for about 65% of the roughly 700 donors were used in a later genetic analysis, which treated that subset as a discovery cohort. Among the roughly 390 genotyped donors, about 85% belonged to the genetic ancestry cluster associated with self-reported Caucasian donors. To predict cytomegalovirus infection status, the study combined high-throughput TCR immunosequencing, statistical association of individual TCRs with disease status, and machine learning.

What the work shows at the level of the full study, not this receptor alone: Because counts were too low, seventeen rarely observed V segments, including chromosome 9 orphons, were left out of the earlier analysis of a few hundred of the donors. Linkage disequilibrium might explain the correlated functional status among segregating V segments, but an unknown experimental factor could not be ruled out. Most TCR sequences were seen in very few donors, while some public TCRs were found in many individuals. Specific HLA alleles were associated with 15,000 to 20,000 TCR beta sequences at a false discovery rate of 0.05 in a later analysis. The sequencing pipeline was judged likely to have produced a cluster of highly shared sequence variants as a technical artifact. Because HLA typing was missing for some donors at each locus, association tests included only the typed subset. A later analysis found that most CMV-associated TCR beta chains appeared HLA-restricted, with HLA associations seemingly driven largely by CMV exposure. A further reported finding was that TCR beta sequences accurately predicted the HLA-A and HLA-B alleles for most subjects in the first cohort. The only immune exposure information available for the cohort was CMV serostatus. The classifier was reported to diagnose cytomegalovirus status with high specificity and sensitivity in both the original cohort and the validation cohort. Assigning TCR associations to individual alleles was difficult when HLA alleles, especially DR and DQ, strongly co-occurred. In a later genetic analysis, a missense DCLRE1C variant was associated with V-gene and J-gene trimming of TCR beta chains, and the association was replicated in an independent cohort. Because the 87-base-pair reads could not distinguish some IMGT-functional V segments, including TRBV6-2 and TRBV6-3, those segments were excluded. The study listed 150 to 200 TCR beta chains as associated with cytomegalovirus. A later analysis reported that several top co-occurrence clusters appeared linked to parvovirus B19, influenza, CMV and Epstein-Barr virus. The authors suggested that the approach could potentially be extended to other disease states and immunological phenotypes. Roughly uniform sequencing depth across donors was assumed in presence/absence analyses, although this assumption may not hold. In a later analysis, HLA-associated TCR beta chains showed more clonal expansion and lower generation probabilities than non-associated chains that were equally common. Only TCR beta chains were sequenced in this cohort, and the absence of alpha or paired-chain data limited detectable features. In an earlier analysis of some 640 of the donors, most TCR beta V segments were observed in productive rearrangements about 90% or about 30% of the time, broadly matching IMGT annotations. A few of the identified cytomegalovirus-associated TCR beta chains were confirmed in vitro to be specific for cytomegalovirus antigens. According to a later genetic analysis, donors in an Asian-associated ancestry cluster had fewer N-insertions in productive TCRs than the approximately 670-donor mean. A later analysis found that TCR association rates varied across HLA loci, with DRB1 alleles showing the most associated TCRs and HLA-C alleles the fewest.

In total, about 650 healthy bone marrow donors made up the cohort. Cohort members were all nominally healthy when sampled, although unrecorded immune exposures were likely present. The donor was CMV seropositive and was included in the group of approximately 310 seropositive cohort members. A peripheral blood sample was collected from each donor, and TCR beta sequencing was performed on peripheral blood mononuclear cells. Genomic DNA extraction from the blood cell samples was performed with the Qiagen DNeasy Blood Extraction Kit. From a lookup of the germline V gene, CDR1 and CDR2 are MNHNS and SASEGT. Measured from the cysteine to the phenylalanine, the CDR3 is 14 residues long. The only DNA kept is the CDR3, 42 bases in frame from the first base. V has 7 bases trimmed and J has 0 bases trimmed; junction bases matching no gene number 4.

The chain is made from TRBV6-1 and TRBJ2-3, with TRBD2 matching 7 junction bases. This receptor was taken from a woman between 35 and 50 years old in good health and CMV-seropositive. Input material: PBMCs. The DNA sequence follows: TGTGCCAGCACCAGGCGGGGGAGCACAGATACGCAGTATTTT. It translates to CASTRRGSTDTQYF.